The 15 T cell receptor beta chains below were found in one sample sequenced in a study of type 1 regulatory T cells. MiXCR, applied by TCRdb to the reads, yields one record per CDR3 protein. The table has roughly 65,000 distinct CDR3 sequences, just under 50% seen once. For these TCRs, the target antigens are not known. Input material: cultured non-Tr1 T cells, either the whole culture or a sorted T cell fraction (not recorded which). These receptors came from a human donor in good health.

The gene calls are TRBV5-1 and TRBJ1-1; 9 bases fit TRBD1. The CDR3 runs to 15 residues. The V gene end was trimmed by 4 bases and the J gene end by 3 bases; junction bases not matched to a gene: 7. CDR1 and CDR2 (germline): SGHRS, YFSETQ. The CDR3 DNA reads TGCGCCAGCAGCCGACAGGGGGGTTTGGACACTGAAGCTTTCTTT. It specifies CASSRQGGLDTEAFF.

The table lists this clonotype with a few counts. The V and J genes are TRBV7-2 and TRBJ2-3; D not resolved. CDR1 and CDR2 (germline): SGHTA, FQGNSA. Between the trimmed V and J ends, which lost 5 bases and 5 bases, there was a span of 2 bases. The CDR3 contains 10 residues. The CDR3 sequence: CASSLDTQYF. As DNA, the CDR3 is TGTGCCAGCAGCCTAGATACGCAGTATTTT.

This clonotype appeared a few times. This rearrangement joins TRBV5-1 to TRBJ1-1; 7 positions agree with TRBD1. The trim removed 2 bases at V and 3 bases at J, leaving 13 bases unmatched. CDR1 and CDR2 (germline): SGHRS, YFSETQ. The CDR3 has 17 amino acids. CDR3 nucleotides: TGCGCCAGCAGCTTCAATCCCCTACAGGGGAGGGACACTGAAGCTTTCTTT. This sequence encodes CASSFNPLQGRDTEAFF.

V usage is TRBV5-4 and J usage is TRBJ1-1, with 8 bases that match TRBD1. Trimming at V came to 5 bases and at J to 2 bases, leaving 8 bases not matched to a gene. The CDR3 totals 15 residues. The germline V gene encodes CDR1 SGHNT and CDR2 YYREEE (reference sequence). The CDR3 protein is CASSSQGASNTEAFF. CDR3 coding DNA: TGTGCCAGCAGTTCTCAGGGGGCAAGTAACACTGAAGCTTTCTTT.

This clonotype was seen just once. The chain links TRBV7-9 to TRBJ2-2; D perhaps matches TRBD2 (5 bases). In germline, CDR1 is SEHNR, CDR2 FQNEAQ (reference sequence). The CDR3 sequence is 11 residues long. Trimming removed 8 bases at V and 13 bases at J, with 14 bases between. The CDR3 here is CASGTGNWLFF. CDR3 nucleotide sequence: TGTGCCAGCGGCACCGGGAACTGGCTGTTTTTT.

This CDR3 reads CASTRREGSEAFF. CDR3 coding DNA: TGTGCCAGCACCCGGCGGGAGGGGTCTGAAGCTTTCTTT. V usage is TRBV12-3 or TRBV12-4 and J usage is TRBJ1-1, with D perhaps TRBD1 (5 bases). CDR3 size: 13 residues. Trimming took 7 bases from V and 6 from J, leaving 15 bases between them.

This clonotype was seen a few times. This chain links TRBV7-2 with TRBJ1-6; D perhaps matches TRBD1 (6 bases). CDR3 size: 15 residues. V was shortened by 4 bases and J by 7 bases, with 14 bases between the two germline ends. The germline gives CDR1 SGHTA, CDR2 FQGNSA. The CDR3 DNA reads TGTGCCAGCAGCTCCACCGGGACACCGAATTCACCCCTCCACTTT. This translates into CASSSTGTPNSPLHF.

The chain combines TRBV5-1 with TRBJ2-5; perhaps TRBD2 as D (7 bases). There are 15 residues in the CDR3. V was pared by 5 bases and J by 5 bases, with 19 bases between. CDR1 is SGHRS and CDR2 is YFSETQ in the germline V gene. The CDR3 nucleotides read TGCGCCAGCAGAGTTACTACCCGGGGGGCGGAGACCCAGTACTTC. Translation gives CASRVTTRGAETQYF.

This sequence joins TRBV6-6 and TRBJ1-3; D is uncertain. The CDR3 is 14 amino acids. Trimming took off 5 bases at V and 2 bases at J, with 10 bases between the two ends. Germline-derived CDR1 and CDR2 are MNHNY and SVGAGI (reference sequence). In nucleotides, the CDR3 is TGTGCCAGCAGTCACCCCCCGGCTGGAAACACCATATATTTT. This codes for CASSHPPAGNTIYF.

In its sample, this clonotype was seen a few times. The chain links TRBV20-1 to TRBJ2-7; TRBD2 agrees at 12 bases. Germline V lookup: CDR1 DFQATT, CDR2 SNEGSKA (reference sequence). The CDR3 length is 13 residues. V shed 6 bases, J shed 2 bases, and the junction held 2 bases outside the gene matches. The CDR3 loop is CSARTSGTYEQYF. As DNA, the CDR3 is TGCAGTGCAAGGACTAGCGGGACCTACGAGCAGTACTTC.

The chain carries TRBV7-2 and TRBJ1-5; TRBD1 might be the D (5 bases). CDR3 length equals 15 residues. Germline CDR1 SGHTA, CDR2 FQGNSA. V shed 0 bases and J shed 3 bases, with 9 bases lying between them. CDR3 DNA: TGTGCCAGCAGCTTAGCGGGCAGGGCCAATCAGCCCCAGCATTTT. Amino acid sequence: CASSLAGRANQPQHF.

This clonotype was counted only a few times. The genes are TRBV7-2 and TRBJ2-1, with D possibly being TRBD1 or TRBD2 (5 bases each). Per germline, CDR1 SGHTA and CDR2 FQGNSA. V was clipped by 5 bases and J by 8 bases, with 19 bases between them. The CDR3 has 15 amino acids. DNA of the CDR3: TGTGCCAGCAGCCGTCGGGACGCTAAAGGGGATGAGCAGTTCTTC. Translation: CASSRRDAKGDEQFF.

This sequence joins TRBV12-3 or TRBV12-4 and TRBJ2-5; 9 bases line up with TRBD2. Unmatched junction bases numbered 6, after V lost 5 bases and J lost 2 bases. This CDR3 comprises 15 residues. The CDR3 coding sequence is TGTGCCAGCAGTCCTCTTAGCGGGGGTCAAGAGACCCAGTACTTC. Translation: CASSPLSGGQETQYF.

The J gene is TRBJ1-1, the V gene TRBV12-3 or TRBV12-4; weak D call: TRBD1 (5 bases). The CDR3 runs to 14 residues. Trimming stripped 6 bases from V and 2 bases from J, with 13 bases between. For the CDR3, the DNA is TGTGCCAGCAGCACCTCGACAGATAACACTGAAGCTTTCTTT. Translating gives CASSTSTDNTEAFF.

The genes are TRBV2 and TRBJ1-4, with a weak D call TRBD1 (5 bases). The ends were cut back, 6 bases at V and 7 bases at J, with 9 bases in the middle. The CDR3 runs 12 residues. Germline V gene sequence: CDR1 SNHLY, CDR2 FYNNEI. CDR3 bases: TGTGCCAGCAGCAGGGTCGGTGAAAAACTGTTTTTT. It translates to CASSRVGEKLFF.